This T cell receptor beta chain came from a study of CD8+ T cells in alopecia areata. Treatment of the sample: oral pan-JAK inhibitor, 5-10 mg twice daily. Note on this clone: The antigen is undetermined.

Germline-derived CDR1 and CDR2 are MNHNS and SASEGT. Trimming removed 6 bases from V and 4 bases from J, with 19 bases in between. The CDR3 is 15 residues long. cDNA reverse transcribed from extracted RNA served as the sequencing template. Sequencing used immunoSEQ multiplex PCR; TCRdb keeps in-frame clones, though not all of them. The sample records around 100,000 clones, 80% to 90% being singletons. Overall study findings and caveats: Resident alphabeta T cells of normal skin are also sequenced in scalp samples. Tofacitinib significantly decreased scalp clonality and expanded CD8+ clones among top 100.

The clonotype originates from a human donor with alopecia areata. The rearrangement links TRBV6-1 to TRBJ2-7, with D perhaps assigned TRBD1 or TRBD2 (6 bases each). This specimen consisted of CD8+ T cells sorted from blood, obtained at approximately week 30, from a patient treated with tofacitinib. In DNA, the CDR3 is TGTGCCAGCAGCGGTTTGGGGGGCGGATCTTACGAGCAGTACTTC. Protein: CASSGLGGGSYEQYF.